Following are 6 T cell receptor beta chains from one sample sequenced in a study of human T cells and chemical hapten exposure. Blood, whole and unfractionated, served as the source for total RNA extraction. TCRdb reprocessed the 5' RACE reads with MiXCR, giving one entry per CDR3 protein. The data contain about 140,000 distinct CDR3 sequences, 4.1% of them singletons. These TCRs come from a female donor in good health.

This clonotype was counted many times. V gene TRBV7-2 combines with J gene TRBJ1-4, with 8 bases aligning to TRBD1. The CDR3 has 14 residues. V dropped 2 bases and J dropped 10; count of bases not matched to a gene: 6. Germline V gene data show CDR1 as SGHTA and CDR2 as FQGNSA. CDR3 residues: CASSLLQGGGKLFF. CDR3 in DNA: TGTGCCAGCAGCTTACTACAGGGGGGGGGAAAACTGTTTTTT. The full variable domain, completed using reference TRBV7-2 and TRBJ1-4, is GAGVSQSPSNKVTEKGKDVELRCDPISGHTALYWYRQSLGQGLEFLIYFQGNSAPDKSGLPSDRFSAERTGGSVSTLTIQRTQQEDSAVYLCASSLLQGGGKLFFGSGTQLSVL.

This clonotype was counted many times. A read error is possible here, since a much larger clone lies one base away. V usage is TRBV7-3 and J usage is TRBJ2-6; D might be TRBD1 or TRBD2, each matching 5 bases. The CDR3 has 19 amino acids. Germline V gene data show CDR1 as SGHTA and CDR2 as FQGTGA. Trimming took 4 bases from V and 0 from J, leaving 19 bases between them. The CDR3 loop reads CASSYSGTLGRSGANVLTF. The CDR3 coding sequence is TGTGCCAGCAGCTATTCCGGGACGTTAGGGCGCTCTGGGGCCAACGTCCTGACTTTC.

This clonotype has ten or more counts. The chain employs TRBV27 and TRBJ2-2, with 9 bases matching TRBD2. J was trimmed by 6 bases and V by 6 bases; bases with no gene match: 8. The CDR3 is made up of 15 amino acids. CDR1 is MNHEY, CDR2 SMNVEV, per germline (reference sequence). The CDR3: CASRLRGLAAGELFF. For the CDR3, the DNA is TGTGCCAGCAGACTCAGGGGACTAGCCGCCGGGGAGCTGTTTTTT.

Only a few counts were recorded for this clonotype. CDR3 sequence reads: CASSLSAGALSSYNSPLHF. In DNA, the CDR3 is TGTGCCAGCAGCTTATCTGCAGGGGCGCTAAGCTCCTATAATTCACCCCTCCACTTT. The genes are TRBV7-9 and TRBJ1-6; the D gene is possibly TRBD1 (6 bases). CDR3 length: 19 residues. CDR1 is SEHNR and CDR2 is FQNEAQ in the germline V gene (reference sequence). Trimming cost V 2 bases and J 0 bases, with 17 bases left between them. The full variable domain, with the rest looked up from reference TRBV7-9 and TRBJ1-6, is DTGVSQNPRHKITKRGQNVTFRCDPISEHNRLYWYRQTLGQGPEFLTYFQNEAQLEKSRLLSDRFSAERPKGSFSTLEIQRTEQGDSAMYLCASSLSAGALSSYNSPLHFGNGTRLTVT.

This clonotype was seen many times. The chain is built from TRBV28 and TRBJ2-7, with D perhaps matching TRBD2 (5 bases). The CDR3 covers 13 residues. Trimming stripped 5 bases from V and 3 bases from J, with 11 bases between. The germline V gene has CDR1 MDHEN and CDR2 SYDVKM. CDR3 in amino acids: CASSTGNVYEQYF. DNA of the CDR3: TGTGCCAGCAGTACCGGGAATGTCTACGAGCAGTACTTC.

This clonotype has at least ten counts. The CDR3 region has the DNA TGTGCCAGCAGTCCCGGGGCCAGACGGGGCTACACCTTC. Translated, it gives CASSPGARRGYTF. The chain joins TRBV28 to TRBJ1-2; possible D gene TRBD1, 5 bases. Per the germline V gene, CDR1 is MDHEN and CDR2 is SYDVKM. Deletions cut 5 bases from V and 8 bases from J, with 15 bases between. The CDR3 is 13 amino acids.